The present T cell receptor (beta chain) was sequenced within a study of PD-1 blockade in classical Hodgkin lymphoma (dated by TCRdb to the early 2020s). Study-wide context: Nivolumab dosing was 3 mg/kg intravenously every 2 weeks, continuing until either disease progression or unacceptable toxicity. To define a peripheral blood immune signature of response to PD-1 blockade in classical Hodgkin lymphoma, the study combined TCR beta sequencing with CyTOF. General conclusions and limits of the study: Only a single clinical trial cohort was studied, and what caused the repertoire differences, possibly disease activity or prior therapy, remained undefined. Baseline TCR diversity was reported to be lower in newly diagnosed patients than in healthy donors and to be lower still in relapsed/refractory patients. Trial patients with a complete response had baseline diversity similar to that of newly diagnosed patients, while partial responders and progressors had significantly lower diversity. Lower diversity was seen in patients whose nivolumab began less than 1 year after ASCT, and these patients were left out of later analyses so that immune reconstitution would not confound the results. A significant rise by C4D1 was seen in CD4+ but not CD8+ TCR diversity (p=0.0027 vs p=0.16), with the rise being most apparent in complete responders (p=0.02).

Genomic DNA was isolated using the Qiagen DNeasy kit from unsorted PBMCs as well as from negatively selected CD4+ and CD8+ fractions. TCR beta CDR3 regions were amplified by immunoSEQ multiplex PCR using primers annealing to V and J segments. A synthetic immune receptor repertoire was used to minimize amplification bias, and any residual bias was removed computationally once sequencing was done. The published analysis was carried out like this. Repertoire diversity was quantified as the Shannon entropy index using custom Python scripts. Unsorted, CD4+ and CD8+ repertoires were analyzed separately, except in combined analyses where CD4+ and CD8+ sequences were merged in silico. A clone counted as expanded when the clone's frequency after treatment rose at least 2-fold relative to C1D1, and clones undetected at baseline were given a pseudocount of 0.5. Singleton clones were defined as clones with 0 or 1 copy at C1D1, and non-singleton clones were defined as clones with 2 or more copies. Clones expanded in unsorted samples were labelled as CD4+, CD8+ or unknown by matching protein sequences in sorted samples from the same patient. Diversity changes from C1D1 to C4D1 were tested in paired samples using Wilcoxon tests. What TCRdb holds here is the immuneACCESS table cut down to in-frame rearrangements. Part of the clones is not present; checked against another copy, under half of the missing clones reflect an unresolved V gene, and the others are unexplained. From that table come the V and J calls and clone size; the DNA was used to work out D and trimming. This sample has roughly 150,000 clones in its table, and approximately 80% of those were observed once. The ten largest clones capture about 9.2% of the sample.

The sample's time point label, decoded: cycle 2 day 1 (C2D1) of nivolumab. Relapse after autologous stem cell transplantation had occurred in all trial patients, and cohorts A, B and C were distinguished by prior brentuximab vedotin exposure. A total of fewer than 70 patients with relapsed/refractory classical Hodgkin lymphoma made up the trial cohort, and each patient's best overall response was complete response, partial response or progressive disease. Trial patients were treated with single-agent nivolumab in the multi-cohort phase II CheckMate 205 trial. An independent review committee assessed best overall response by applying the 2007 International Working Group response criteria. PBMCs from the trial were collected at three points: immediately before nivolumab initiation (C1D1), and during therapy at cycle 2 day 1 and cycle 4 day 1. Peripheral blood was collected in 8 mL Vacutainer Cell Preparation Tubes, from which PBMCs were isolated by centrifugation and then cryopreserved.

This clone came up once. Its antigen target is currently unknown. No much larger clone is present one base from it, and per-base qualities are unavailable. The sample in question was peripheral blood mononuclear cells (PBMCs), obtained before the second cycle of nivolumab. This receptor was obtained from a human donor with classical Hodgkin lymphoma.

The CDR3 here reads CASSSEYSGNTIYF. The DNA sequence follows: TGTGCCAGCTCATCAGAGTACTCTGGAAACACCATATATTTT. This sequence uses TRBV18 and TRBJ1-3, with no confident D gene call. Looking up the germline V gene yields CDR1 KGHSH and CDR2 LQKENI. From its cysteine to its phenylalanine, the CDR3 spans 14 amino acids. CDR3 DNA only is kept here, 42 bases in frame from base 1. Trimming removed 5 bases from V and 0 bases from J, leaving 8 bases between the germline ends.